This T cell receptor beta chain was identified in a study of T cell repertoires in cytomegalovirus infection. Study details: CMV infection plus the matching HLA type was flagged by public TCR beta signatures. General study points: Within the response measured ex vivo, HLA-C-restricted CMV-specific TCR beta clonotypes were dominant. Identification of carriers of CMV plus the relevant HLA was performed using cumulative public TCR beta family frequency.

TCRdb re-called the reads through MiXCR, storing one row per CDR3 protein. The top ten clones hold about 10% of a sample with fewer than 400,000 distinct CDR3 sequences, 15% to 20% of them seen once. This clonotype was picked up many times. Antigen: not known. The material sequenced was PBMCs. The TCR sequence derives from a human donor in good health (CMV status not recorded). Some clones in this sample may be carry-over from other donors' samples.

CDR3 amino acids: CASSLPPPNRDTQYF. The DNA of the CDR3 is TGTGCCAGCAGCCTACCCCCCCCGAACCGGGATACGCAGTATTTT. The gene calls are TRBV7-8 and TRBJ2-3, with D unresolved. The V end was cut by 5 bases, the J end by 6 bases, with 18 bases between. The CDR3 loop spans 15 amino acids. CDR1 and CDR2 (germline): SGHVS, FQNEAQ. Variable domain in full (rest from reference TRBV7-8 and TRBJ2-3): GAGVSQSPRYKVAKRGQDVALRCDPISGHVSLFWYQQALGQGPEFLTYFQNEAQLDKSGLPSDRFFAERPEGSVSTLKIQRTQQEDSAVYLCASSLPPPNRDTQYFGPGTRLTVL.